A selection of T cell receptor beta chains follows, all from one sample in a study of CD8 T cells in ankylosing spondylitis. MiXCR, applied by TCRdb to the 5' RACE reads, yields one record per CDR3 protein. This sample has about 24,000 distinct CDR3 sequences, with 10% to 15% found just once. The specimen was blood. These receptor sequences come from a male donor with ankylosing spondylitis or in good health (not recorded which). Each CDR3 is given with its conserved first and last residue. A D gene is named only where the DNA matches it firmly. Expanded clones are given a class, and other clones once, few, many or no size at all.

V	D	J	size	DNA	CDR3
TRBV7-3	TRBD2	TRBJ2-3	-	TGTGCCAGCAGCCTCCCGGCGGGACTAGCGGGGGGGCCGGGCACAGATACGCAGTATTTT	CASSLPAGLAGGPGTDTQYF
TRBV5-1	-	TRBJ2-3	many	TGCGCCAGCAGCTTCGGCCAGGGCGGAGGCACAGATACGCAGTATTTT	CASSFGQGGGTDTQYF
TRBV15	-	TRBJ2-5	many	TGTGCCACCAGCAGAGAGGGCTTAGATCAAGAGACCCAGTACTTC	CATSREGLDQETQYF
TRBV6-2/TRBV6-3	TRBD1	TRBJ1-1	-	TGTGCCAGCAGCCGCGGACAGGGAAGAACTGAAGCTTTCTTT	CASSRGQGRTEAFF
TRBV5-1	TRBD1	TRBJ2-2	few	TGCGCCAGCAGCCTTATTAGACAGGGCGACACCGGGGAGCTGTTTTTT	CASSLIRQGDTGELFF
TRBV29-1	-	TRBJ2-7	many	TGCAGCGTTGATGTAGCAGGGCGCGGGGAGCAGTACTTC	CSVDVAGRGEQYF
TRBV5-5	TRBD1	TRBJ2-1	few	TGTGCCAGCAGCCCAAGGACAGGGGAAGGGGATGGAAATGAGCAGTTCTTC	CASSPRTGEGDGNEQFF
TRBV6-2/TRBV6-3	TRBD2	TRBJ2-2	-	TGTGCCAGCAGGCCCACCGGGACTAGCGATCCTTTCCCGAACACCGGGGAGCTGTTTTTT	CASRPTGTSDPFPNTGELFF
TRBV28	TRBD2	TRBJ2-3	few	TGTGCCAGCATGGGGGGGGGCACAGATACGCAGTATTTT	CASMGGGTDTQYF
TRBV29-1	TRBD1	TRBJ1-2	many	TGCAGCGTCGAGAGGGGACAGGGGATTTTGCATGGCTACACCTTC	CSVERGQGILHGYTF
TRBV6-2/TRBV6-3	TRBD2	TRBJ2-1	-	TGTGCCAGCAGTTCCCCGACTAGCGGGACCTACAATGAGCAGTTCTTC	CASSSPTSGTYNEQFF
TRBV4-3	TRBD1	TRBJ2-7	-	TGCGCCAGCAGCCAAGATGACAGGGGCTACGAGCAGTACTTC	CASSQDDRGYEQYF
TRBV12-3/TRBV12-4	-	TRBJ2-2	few	TGTGCCAGCAGTCCACTCAGGGGTACGAACACCGGGGAGCTGTTTTTT	CASSPLRGTNTGELFF
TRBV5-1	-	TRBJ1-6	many	TGCGCCAGCAGCTGGAGGGCCAGCTCCTATAATTCACCCCTCCACTTT	CASSWRASSYNSPLHF
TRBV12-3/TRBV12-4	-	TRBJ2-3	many	TGTGCCAGCAGTTTTCAACCAAATACGCAGTATTTT	CASSFQPNTQYF
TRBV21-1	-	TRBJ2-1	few	TGTGCCAGCAGCTTGCGGTGTGAGACAGAAGCTAACCCACTATACAATGAGCAGTTCTTC	CASSLRCETEANPLYNEQFF
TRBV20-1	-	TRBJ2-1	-	TGCAGTGCTAGGAGGGTACTAGTCATCCCTGAGCAGTTCTTC	CSARRVLVIPEQFF
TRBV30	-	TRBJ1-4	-	TGTGCCTGGAGCTCAGGGTTAAGTGAAAAACTGTTTTTT	CAWSSGLSEKLFF
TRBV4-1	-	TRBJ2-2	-	TGCGCCAGCAGCCAGGGCGGACTTAAGAACACCGGGGAGCTGTTTTTT	CASSQGGLKNTGELFF
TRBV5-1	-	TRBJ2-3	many	TGCGCCAGCAGCTTGGTTGCTCCCGTGGAGAGCACAGATACGCAGTATTTT	CASSLVAPVESTDTQYF
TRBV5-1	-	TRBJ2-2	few	TGCGCCAGCAGCTTGCGTTGGCAGGGAGCCACCGGGGAGCTGTTTTTT	CASSLRWQGATGELFF
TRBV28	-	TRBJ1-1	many	TGTGCCAGCAGGCAACAGTTTGAGGCGACTGAAGCTTTCTTT	CASRQQFEATEAFF
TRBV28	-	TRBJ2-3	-	TGTGCCAGCAGTTCGGACCGACGCACAGATACGCAGTATTTT	CASSSDRRTDTQYF
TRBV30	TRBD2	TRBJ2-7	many	TGTGCCTGGAGTGTCGGCGGGAGGGCCGGGCAGTACTTC	CAWSVGGRAGQYF
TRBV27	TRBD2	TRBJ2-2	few	TGTGCCAGCAGTTCGTATAGCGGGAGTGGGACCGGGGAGCTGTTTTTT	CASSSYSGSGTGELFF
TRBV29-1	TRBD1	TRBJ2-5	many	TGCAGCGTTGGAACAGGGGGGATTGAGACCCAGTACTTC	CSVGTGGIETQYF
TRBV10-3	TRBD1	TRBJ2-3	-	TGTGCCATCAGCGATCGAGACAGGGGAACAGATACGCAGTATTTT	CAISDRDRGTDTQYF
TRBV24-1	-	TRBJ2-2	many	TGTGCCACCAGTGGACTAGCGAACACCGGGGAGCTGTTTTTT	CATSGLANTGELFF
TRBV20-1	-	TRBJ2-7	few	TGCAGTGCTAGAAGGAGGACTCGCTACGAGCAGTACTTC	CSARRRTRYEQYF
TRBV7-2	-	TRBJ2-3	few	TGTGCCAGCAGCCTACTGGGGGCAGATACGCAGTATTTT	CASSLLGADTQYF
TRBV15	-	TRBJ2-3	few	TGTGCCGTGGGCACGGATCCTAGCACAGATACGCAGTATTTT	CAVGTDPSTDTQYF
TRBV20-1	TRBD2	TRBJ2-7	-	TGCAGTGCTAGAGTTTCAGCGGGAGTGGGGGAGCAGTACTTC	CSARVSAGVGEQYF
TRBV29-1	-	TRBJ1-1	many	TGCAGCGTGGCAGGTCCCGGAGGGACTGAAGCTTTCTTT	CSVAGPGGTEAFF
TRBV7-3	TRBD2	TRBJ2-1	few	TGTGCCAGCAGCTTAGATAGCGGGGAGCAGTTCTTC	CASSLDSGEQFF
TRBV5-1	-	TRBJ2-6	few	TGCGCCAGCAGGAACTTGATAGTTCCCTCTGGGGCCAACGTCCTGACTTTC	CASRNLIVPSGANVLTF
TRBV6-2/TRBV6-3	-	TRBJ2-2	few	TGTGCCAGCAGTTACGGCGGGGAGCTGTTTTTT	CASSYGGELFF
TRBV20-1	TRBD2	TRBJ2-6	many	TGCAGTGCTCGCCCCCCTAGCGGGGGGATCTCTGGGGCCAACGTCCTGACTTTC	CSARPPSGGISGANVLTF
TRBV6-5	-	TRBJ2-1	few	TGTGCCAGCAGCCGAAAACGGGGCTCCTACAATGAGCAGTTCTTC	CASSRKRGSYNEQFF
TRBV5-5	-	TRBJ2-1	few	TGTGCCAGCAGCTACGACAATGAGCAGTTCTTC	CASSYDNEQFF
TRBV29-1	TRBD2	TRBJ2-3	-	TGCAGCGTTGATGGGCGGGGGAGCACAGATACGCAGTATTTT	CSVDGRGSTDTQYF
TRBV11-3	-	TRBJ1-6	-	TGTGCCAGCAGCCAACGGGGGCCGGAACTCTCAGCCCTCCACTTT	CASSQRGPELSALHF
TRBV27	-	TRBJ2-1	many	TGTGCCAGCCGGCGAGGGGAGAGGGAATACAATGAGCAGTTCTTC	CASRRGEREYNEQFF
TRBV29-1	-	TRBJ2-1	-	TGCAGCGTTGAAGTGGGGAATGAGCAGTTCTTC	CSVEVGNEQFF
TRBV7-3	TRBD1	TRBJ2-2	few	TGTGCCAGCAGCGCGACAGGGCCCAACACCGGGGAGCTGTTTTTT	CASSATGPNTGELFF
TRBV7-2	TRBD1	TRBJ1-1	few	TGTGCCAGCAGCTTCCAGGGGGGCACTGAAGCTTTCTTT	CASSFQGGTEAFF
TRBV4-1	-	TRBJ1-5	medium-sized	TGCGCCAGCAGCCAACCTTCCGGGGGGACACATCAGCCCCAGCATTTT	CASSQPSGGTHQPQHF
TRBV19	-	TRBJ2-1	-	TGTGCCAGTAGTATCCAGGCAATGAGCTCCTACAATGAGCAGTTCTTC	CASSIQAMSSYNEQFF
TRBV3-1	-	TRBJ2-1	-	TGTGCCAGCAGCCAAGCCCGGTCCAGTGAGCAGTTCTTC	CASSQARSSEQFF